This record covers a single T cell receptor beta chain. Its target is unknown. The read halts 3 residues ahead of the CDR3 end, with the missing end drawn from the germline J gene. immunoSEQ multiplex PCR used an average of around 1,200 ng genomic DNA. Using immunoSEQ multiplex PCR, the repertoire was profiled, and TCRdb retains in-frame clones only, with some absent. The listing records more than 20,000 clones. This record comes from a study of T cells in women clearing cervical HPV infection. Overall study findings and caveats: TRBV6-7 relative abundance averaged roughly 0.1% in cases and under 0.2% in controls. It is unknown whether associations predate infection; no effector/memory or HPV-specific sorting.

Germline lookup yields CDR1 SGHVS and CDR2 FNYEAQ. V lost 4 bases and J 5 bases, leaving 14 bases between the germline ends. This CDR3 spans 14 amino acids. All participants had a single incident cervical HPV16 infection, and prevalent HPV16 infections were excluded. Sequencing input: blood buffy coat. This clonotype was obtained from a woman aged 18 to 75 with a cervical HPV16 infection that either progressed to CIN3+ or cleared (not recorded which). The rearrangement uses TRBV7-6 and TRBJ1-1; no definite D call. The part of the CDR3 DNA that was read is TGTGCCAGCAGCTCTCCGGGGAGGGAAACTGAA. It is translated as CASSSPGRETE. The complete CDR3 reads CASSSPGRETEAFF.